Given below is one T cell receptor (beta chain) in context. Its antigen is not identified. Generated by immunoSEQ multiplex PCR, the TCRdb table keeps only in-frame clones and is missing some. The repertoire holds about 190,000 clones, with approximately 91% as singletons. J lost 7 bases, V lost 4 bases, and 13 bases had no gene match. CDR3 length: 15 residues. Germline V lookup: CDR1 SGHRS, CDR2 YFSETQ. The entry originates in a study of T cell responses to AZD1222 COVID-19 vaccine. In the study overall: Analysis merged second doses at about 4 or about 12 weeks. Study outcomes and limitations: Along spike, vaccine-associated CD4 TCRs were found throughout, with dominance at 160-218 and 743-854. Clonal diversity was possibly underestimated, and the donors were mostly white British, with more females. Reports indicate that nearly half of spike-specific TCRs are directed at unmutated variant regions.

The chain combines TRBV5-1 with TRBJ1-2; 7 nucleotides line up with TRBD1. This sample comprised peripheral blood, obtained on day 0 of AZD1222 vaccination. This receptor was obtained from an adult in good health. This CDR3 reads CASSPQRTGAVGYTF. The DNA of the CDR3 is TGCGCCAGCAGCCCACAACGAACAGGGGCGGTTGGCTACACCTTC.